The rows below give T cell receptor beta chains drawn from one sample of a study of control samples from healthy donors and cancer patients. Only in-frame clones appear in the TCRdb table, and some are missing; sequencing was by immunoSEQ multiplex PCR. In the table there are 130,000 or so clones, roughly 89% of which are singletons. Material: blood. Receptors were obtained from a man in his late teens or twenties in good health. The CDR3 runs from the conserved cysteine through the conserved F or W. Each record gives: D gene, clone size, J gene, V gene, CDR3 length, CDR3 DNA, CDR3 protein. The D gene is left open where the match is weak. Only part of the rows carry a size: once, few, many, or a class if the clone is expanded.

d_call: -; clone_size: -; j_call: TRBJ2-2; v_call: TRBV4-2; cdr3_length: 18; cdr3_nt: TGTGCCAGCAGCCAAGATCAAGGGGCTTCCCTGGGGACCGGGGAGCTGTTTTTT; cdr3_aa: CASSQDQGASLGTGELFF
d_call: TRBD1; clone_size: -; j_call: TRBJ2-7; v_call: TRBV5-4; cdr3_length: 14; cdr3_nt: TGTGCCAGCAGCTTGGGACAGGGGCCCTACGAGCAGTACTTC; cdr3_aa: CASSLGQGPYEQYF
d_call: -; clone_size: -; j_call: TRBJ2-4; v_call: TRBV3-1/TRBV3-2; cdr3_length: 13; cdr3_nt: TGTGCCAGCAGCCCGGGAGTCAAAAACATTCAGTACTTC; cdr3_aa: CASSPGVKNIQYF
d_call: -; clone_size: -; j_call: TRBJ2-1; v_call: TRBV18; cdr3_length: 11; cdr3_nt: TGTGCCAGCTTCGGGGACAATGAGCAGTTCTTC; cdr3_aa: CASFGDNEQFF
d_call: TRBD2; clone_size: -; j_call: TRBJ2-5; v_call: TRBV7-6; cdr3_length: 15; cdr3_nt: TGTGCCAGCAGCTTTAGACTAGCGGGGGCAGAGACCCAGTACTTC; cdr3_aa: CASSFRLAGAETQYF
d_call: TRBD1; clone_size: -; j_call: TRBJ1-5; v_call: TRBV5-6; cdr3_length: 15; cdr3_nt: TGTGCCAGCAGCTCTGGGGACAGGGGATATCAGCCCCAGCATTTT; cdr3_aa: CASSSGDRGYQPQHF
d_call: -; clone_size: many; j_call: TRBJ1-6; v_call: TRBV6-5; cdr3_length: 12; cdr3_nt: TGTGCCAGCAGTTTCAGGGGTACACCCCTCCACTTT; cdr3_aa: CASSFRGTPLHF
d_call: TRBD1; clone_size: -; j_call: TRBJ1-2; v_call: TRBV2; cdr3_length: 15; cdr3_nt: TGTGCCAGCAGGGCAAGGACAGGGGCAATATATGGCTACACCTTC; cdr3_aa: CASRARTGAIYGYTF
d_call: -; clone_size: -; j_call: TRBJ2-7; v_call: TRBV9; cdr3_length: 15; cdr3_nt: TGTGCCAGCAGCGTGGGGATGGGGAACGGATACGAGCAGTACTTC; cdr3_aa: CASSVGMGNGYEQYF
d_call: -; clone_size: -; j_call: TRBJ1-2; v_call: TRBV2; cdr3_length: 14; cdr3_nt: TGTGCCAGCAGCGGCATGGGGGGGGCCAATGGCTACACCTTC; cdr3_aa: CASSGMGGANGYTF
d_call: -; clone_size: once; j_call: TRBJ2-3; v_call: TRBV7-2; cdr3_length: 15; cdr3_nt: TGTGCCAGCAGCTTAGTGGGCGGACGTGCAGATACGCAGTATTTT; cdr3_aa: CASSLVGGRADTQYF
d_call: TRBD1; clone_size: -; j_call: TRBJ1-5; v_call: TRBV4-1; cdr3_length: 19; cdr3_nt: TGCGCCAGCAGCCAAGAACACCTACAGGGGGGGTTAAGAGATCAGCCCCAGCATTTT; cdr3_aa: CASSQEHLQGGLRDQPQHF
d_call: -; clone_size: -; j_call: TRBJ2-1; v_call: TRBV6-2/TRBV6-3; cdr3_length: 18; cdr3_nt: TGTGCCAGCAGTTATCCCTCTACACCAAGCAGGGAGGACAATGAGCAGTTCTTC; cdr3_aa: CASSYPSTPSREDNEQFF
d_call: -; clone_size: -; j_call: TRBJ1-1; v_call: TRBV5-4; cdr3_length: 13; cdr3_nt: TGTGCCAGCAGCTTGAGTGCATACACTGAAGCTTTCTTT; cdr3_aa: CASSLSAYTEAFF
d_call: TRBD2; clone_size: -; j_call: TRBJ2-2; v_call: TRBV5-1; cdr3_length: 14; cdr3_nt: TGCGCCAGCAGCTTGGCGGGAGGGACCGGGGAGCTGTTTTTT; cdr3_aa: CASSLAGGTGELFF
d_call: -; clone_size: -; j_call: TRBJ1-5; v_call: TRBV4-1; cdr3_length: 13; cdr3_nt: TGCGCCAGCAGCCAAGGCAGCAATCAGCCCCAGCATTTT; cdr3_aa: CASSQGSNQPQHF
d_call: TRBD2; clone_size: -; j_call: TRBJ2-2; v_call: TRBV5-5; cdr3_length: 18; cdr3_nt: TGTGCCAGCAGCGAGGGACTAGCGGGGTTTCCGAACACCGGGGAGCTGTTTTTT; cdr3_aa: CASSEGLAGFPNTGELFF
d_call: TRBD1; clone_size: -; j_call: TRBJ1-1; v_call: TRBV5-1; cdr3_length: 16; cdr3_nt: TGCGCCAGCAGCTCCCGGACAGGGGGCAAGAACACTGAAGCTTTCTTT; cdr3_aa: CASSSRTGGKNTEAFF
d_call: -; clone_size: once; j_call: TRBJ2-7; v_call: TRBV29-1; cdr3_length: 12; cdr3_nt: TGCAGCGTTGAAGTATCGTCCGGCGGGCAGTACTTC; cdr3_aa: CSVEVSSGGQYF
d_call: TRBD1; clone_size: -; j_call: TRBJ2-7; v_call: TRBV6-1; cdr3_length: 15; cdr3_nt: TGTGCCAGCAGTGACAGAGCCGGGACAGGCTACGAGCAGTACTTC; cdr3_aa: CASSDRAGTGYEQYF